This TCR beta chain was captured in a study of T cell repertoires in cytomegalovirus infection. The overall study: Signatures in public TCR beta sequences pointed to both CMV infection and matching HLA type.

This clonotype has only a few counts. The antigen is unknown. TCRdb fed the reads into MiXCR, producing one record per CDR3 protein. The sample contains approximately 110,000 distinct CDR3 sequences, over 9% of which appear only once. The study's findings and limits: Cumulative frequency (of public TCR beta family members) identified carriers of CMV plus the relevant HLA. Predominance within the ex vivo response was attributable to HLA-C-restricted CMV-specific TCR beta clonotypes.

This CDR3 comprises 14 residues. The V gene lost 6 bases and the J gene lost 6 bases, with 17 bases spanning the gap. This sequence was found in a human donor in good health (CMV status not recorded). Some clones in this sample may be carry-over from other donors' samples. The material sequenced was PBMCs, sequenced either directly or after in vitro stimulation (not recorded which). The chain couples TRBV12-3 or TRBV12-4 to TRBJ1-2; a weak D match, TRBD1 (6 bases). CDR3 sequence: CASSPGGPGNGYTF. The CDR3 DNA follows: TGTGCCAGCAGCCCCGGGGGCCCTGGTAATGGCTACACCTTC.